This T cell receptor delta chain was documented in a study of gamma-delta T cells after stem cell transplantation. This clone is medium-sized by share. One base separates it from a far larger clone, so it is likely a read error. TCRdb applied CATT to the RT-PCR reads for clone calling. Among under 1,200 delta-chain clones, 3.8% were seen once, and the ten largest hold around 51%. Germline V gives CDR1 GEAIGNYY, CDR2 EKD. This CDR3 is built from 21 residues. The chain uses TRDV2 and TRDJ3; 12 bases are shared with TRDD3. The specimen was gamma-delta T cells. This sequence was found in a human donor. It is not recorded whose cells these are; they may come from a transplant donor. This chain's CDR3 is CARDPAEAGGYGSWDTRQMFF. For the CDR3, the DNA is TGTGCCCGTGACCCCGCGGAGGCTGGGGGATACGGCTCCTGGGACACCCGACAGATGTTTTTC.